This is a list of T cell receptor beta chains from one sample in a study of memory CD4+ T cells and cytomegalovirus serostatus. The data were produced by immunoSEQ multiplex PCR, yet TCRdb's version contains in-frame clones alone and is incomplete. In the table there are around 99,000 clones, 75% to 90% of which are singletons. The sequenced sample was memory CD4+ T cells from blood. The receptors stem from an adult in good health and CMV-seropositive. Both conserved end residues are part of each CDR3. Fields, in order: D gene, clone size, J gene, V gene, CDR3 protein, CDR3 DNA. D genes are given only for firm matches. Clone size is shown for a subset of rows, as once, few, many or a class of expanded clone.

NA | NA | TRBJ2-1 | TRBV9 | CASSPTKGSRSYNEQFF | TGTGCCAGCAGCCCCACGAAGGGGTCCCGCTCCTACAATGAGCAGTTCTTC
NA | NA | TRBJ1-1 | TRBV2 | CASKALLRTEAFF | TGTGCCAGCAAGGCGCTCCTGAGAACTGAAGCTTTCTTT
TRBD1 | few | TRBJ1-4 | TRBV10-3 | CAISEQSWDRRNEKLFF | TGTGCCATCAGTGAACAGTCCTGGGACAGGCGAAATGAAAAACTGTTTTTT
TRBD2 | NA | TRBJ2-1 | TRBV4-2 | CASSQGVAGNNEQFF | TGTGCCAGCAGCCAAGGAGTAGCGGGAAACAATGAGCAGTTCTTC
TRBD2 | NA | TRBJ2-7 | TRBV6-4 | CASSDMIAGAIYEQYF | TGTGCCAGCAGTGACATGATAGCGGGAGCAATCTACGAGCAGTACTTC
TRBD1 | few | TRBJ1-1 | TRBV7-7 | CASSWETGMDTEAFF | TGTGCTAGCAGCTGGGAGACAGGGATGGACACTGAAGCTTTCTTT
NA | NA | TRBJ1-1 | TRBV9 | CASSFTGTTEAFF | TGTGCCAGCAGTTTCACAGGGACCACTGAAGCTTTCTTT
NA | once | TRBJ2-7 | TRBV11-2 | CASSLDLRGENEQYF | TGTGCCAGCAGCTTAGATCTGAGGGGTGAGAACGAGCAGTACTTC
NA | few | TRBJ1-1 | TRBV10-2 | CASSESVGKGTEAFF | TGCGCCAGCAGTGAGTCGGTAGGTAAGGGCACTGAAGCTTTCTTT
NA | NA | TRBJ1-2 | TRBV30 | CAWSVRQNLFNYGYTF | TGTGCCTGGAGTGTACGACAGAACCTTTTTAACTATGGCTACACCTTC
NA | NA | TRBJ2-5 | TRBV5-1 | CASSLDTSREAQYF | TGCGCCAGCAGCTTGGATACGAGTAGGGAGGCCCAGTACTTC
NA | NA | TRBJ2-2 | TRBV7-9 | CASSLDVGGELFF | TGTGCCAGCAGCTTAGATGTGGGCGGGGAGCTGTTTTTT
NA | NA | TRBJ1-5 | TRBV25-1 | CASSDYSNQPQHF | TGTGCCAGCAGTGACTATAGCAATCAGCCCCAGCATTTT
TRBD1 | NA | TRBJ1-2 | TRBV7-9 | CASSPGTGDRGYTF | TGTGCCAGCAGCCCGGGGACAGGGGATCGTGGCTACACCTTC
NA | NA | TRBJ2-1 | TRBV7-8 | CAISGRPSNEQFF | TGTGCCATCTCGGGGAGACCGAGCAATGAGCAGTTCTTC
TRBD1 | NA | TRBJ2-6 | TRBV7-9 | CASSFGDRGISGANVLTF | TGTGCCAGCAGCTTTGGGGACAGGGGAATCTCTGGGGCCAACGTCCTGACTTTC
NA | once | TRBJ1-2 | TRBV15 | CATSRDSRGTNYGYTF | TGTGCCACCAGCAGAGATAGTAGGGGAACTAACTATGGCTACACCTTC
NA | once | TRBJ2-7 | TRBV2 | CASKRDRVAGGYEQYF | TGTGCCAGCAAGCGGGACAGGGTTGCGGGGGGATACGAGCAGTACTTC
TRBD2 | NA | TRBJ2-3 | TRBV5-4 | CASSLPSGSTDTQYF | TGTGCCAGCAGCTTGCCTAGCGGGAGCACAGATACGCAGTATTTT
NA | NA | TRBJ1-1 | TRBV19 | CASLNGRLNTEAFF | TGTGCCAGTTTGAACGGCAGGTTGAACACTGAAGCTTTCTTT
NA | NA | TRBJ1-2 | TRBV10-3 | CASGSRADYGYTF | TGTGCCAGCGGCTCTCGGGCGGACTATGGCTACACCTTC
TRBD2 | NA | TRBJ2-5 | TRBV27 | CASSSSGTSGRSWDETQYF | TGTGCCAGCAGTTCTTCCGGGACTAGCGGGAGAAGTTGGGATGAGACCCAGTACTTC
TRBD2 | NA | TRBJ2-5 | TRBV2 | CASSGLAAQETQYF | TGTGCCAGCAGTGGACTAGCGGCTCAAGAGACCCAGTACTTC
NA | once | TRBJ2-5 | TRBV7-3 | CASSLGKGETQYF | TGTGCCAGCAGCTTAGGGAAGGGCGAGACCCAGTACTTC
NA | once | TRBJ1-1 | TRBV2 | CASSKGSGHEAFF | TGTGCCAGCAGTAAGGGGAGCGGGCACGAGGCTTTCTTT
NA | NA | TRBJ2-7 | TRBV7-2 | CASSLGGRSYEQYF | TGTGCCAGCAGCTTAGGCGGGCGTTCCTACGAGCAGTACTTC
TRBD2 | NA | TRBJ2-1 | TRBV6-6 | CASSYSHGRGNEQFF | TGTGCCAGCAGTTACTCCCACGGGAGGGGGAATGAGCAGTTCTTC
NA | few | TRBJ2-4 | TRBV6-5 | CASRSDVHGIQYF | TGTGCCAGCAGATCTGACGTGCATGGCATTCAGTACTTC
NA | NA | TRBJ2-7 | TRBV18 | CASSPKTSYIEQYF | TGTGCCAGCTCACCGAAGACTAGTTATATCGAGCAGTACTTC
TRBD2 | NA | TRBJ2-1 | TRBV6-1 | CASSEPGLAIRGFF | TGTGCCAGCAGTGAGCCGGGACTAGCGATCCGGGGGTTCTTC
NA | NA | TRBJ1-2 | TRBV25-1 | CASSADRNYYGYTF | TGTGCCAGCAGTGCCGACAGGAACTACTATGGCTACACCTTC
NA | once | TRBJ2-1 | TRBV5-8 | CASSLGSPNNEQFF | TGTGCCAGCAGCTTGGGTTCACCAAACAATGAGCAGTTCTTC
TRBD2 | NA | TRBJ2-1 | TRBV5-6 | CASSSSGTSAYNEQFF | TGTGCCAGCAGCTCATCCGGGACTAGCGCCTACAATGAGCAGTTCTTC
NA | NA | TRBJ1-2 | TRBV28 | CASTYTTGYYGYTF | TGTGCCAGCACATATACTACGGGGTACTATGGCTACACCTTC
NA | NA | TRBJ2-7 | TRBV6-5 | CASRRVPEGTVEQYF | TGTGCCAGCAGGCGGGTCCCGGAGGGGACAGTCGAGCAGTACTTC
NA | NA | TRBJ1-1 | TRBV28 | CASSYGAEAFF | TGTGCCAGCAGTTACGGGGCTGAAGCTTTCTTT
NA | NA | TRBJ2-4 | TRBV5-8 | CASSDDKVRTGNIQYF | TGTGCCAGCAGCGACGACAAGGTCAGGACGGGAAACATTCAGTACTTC
NA | NA | TRBJ2-7 | TRBV5-4 | CASSFGASIYEQYF | TGTGCCAGCAGCTTTGGTGCTAGCATCTACGAGCAGTACTTC
NA | once | TRBJ2-7 | TRBV19 | CASSIQWNYEQYF | TGTGCCAGTAGTATCCAATGGAACTACGAGCAGTACTTC
NA | NA | TRBJ1-2 | TRBV5-4 | CASSYTAGSTGGYTF | TGTGCCAGCAGCTATACCGCCGGTTCGACGGGAGGCTACACCTTC
NA | NA | TRBJ2-1 | TRBV5-4 | CASSLSLRRDSYNEQFF | TGTGCCAGCAGCTTGAGTCTTAGGCGAGACTCCTACAATGAGCAGTTCTTC
NA | NA | TRBJ1-2 | TRBV28 | CASSSKGSRGNYGYTF | TGTGCCAGCAGTTCCAAGGGCTCCAGGGGAAACTATGGCTACACCTTC
NA | NA | TRBJ1-2 | TRBV19 | CASKLAPNYGYTF | TGTGCCAGTAAGTTAGCTCCAAACTATGGCTACACCTTC
TRBD2 | NA | TRBJ2-1 | TRBV30 | CAWSRLAANEQFF | TGTGCCTGGAGTCGACTAGCGGCAAATGAGCAGTTCTTC
NA | few | TRBJ2-5 | TRBV9 | CASSVAPLTSTAYPSRQETQYF | TGTGCCAGCAGCGTAGCCCCTCTTACCTCGACAGCCTACCCTTCCCGACAAGAGACCCAGTACTTC
NA | NA | TRBJ2-5 | TRBV29-1 | CSVEVVDRETQYF | TGCAGCGTTGAAGTCGTCGACCGGGAGACCCAGTACTTC
TRBD2 | once | TRBJ2-1 | TRBV28 | CASRGVRPSGSGGRYNEQFF | TGTGCCAGCAGGGGGGTGAGACCTAGCGGGAGTGGGGGGCGATACAATGAGCAGTTCTTC
NA | NA | TRBJ1-5 | TRBV6-5 | CASSTREGPQPQHF | TGTGCCAGCAGTACCCGAGAAGGTCCTCAGCCCCAGCATTTT
NA | NA | TRBJ2-1 | TRBV19 | CASHRGGAAVEQFF | TGTGCCAGCCATAGGGGGGGAGCGGCTGTCGAGCAGTTCTTC
NA | NA | TRBJ2-2 | TRBV5-1 | CASSFGTGYTGELFF | TGCGCCAGCAGCTTCGGGACTGGTTACACCGGGGAGCTGTTTTTT
TRBD2 | NA | TRBJ2-1 | TRBV7-9 | CASSPQAGTSGINEQFF | TGTGCCAGCAGCCCCCAGGCCGGGACTAGCGGGATCAATGAGCAGTTCTTC
NA | few | TRBJ2-3 | TRBV7-9 | CASSLERNTQYF | TGTGCCAGCAGCTTAGAACGAAATACGCAGTATTTT